The 2 T cell receptor beta chains presented below share a single source sample, sequenced in a study of T cells in Graves' hyperthyroidism and ophthalmopathy. TCR beta CDR3 region amplification was performed from RNA transcripts. HTBI primers were employed in a first-round RT-PCR of the TCR CDR3. MiXCR, run by TCRdb on the multiplex PCR reads, gives a single entry per CDR3 protein. The profile shows hundreds of thousands of distinct CDR3 sequences, just under 20% of them singletons. The sequencing sample was made of blood. Receptors were obtained from a man aged 40-49 years with Graves' ophthalmopathy.

This clonotype was counted at least ten times. This chain connects TRBV18 to TRBJ2-1, with 7 bases lining up with TRBD2. The V gene end was trimmed by 0 bases and the J gene end by 8 bases; junction bases not matched to a gene: 4. The V gene's germline CDR1 is KGHSH and CDR2 LQKENI. The CDR3 runs 14 residues. The chain's CDR3 is CASSPPAGRDEQFF. CDR3 bases: TGTGCCAGCTCACCACCGGCAGGGAGGGATGAGCAGTTCTTC.

The genes are TRBV6-1 and TRBJ2-7; D might be TRBD2 (6 bases). Trimming pared 6 bases from V and 0 bases from J, leaving 15 bases between. Germline assignment: CDR1 MNHNS and CDR2 SASEGT. The CDR3 extends over 15 amino acids. The CDR3 here is CASSQSSVGSYEQYF. CDR3 nucleotide sequence: TGTGCCAGCAGCCAATCTAGCGTCGGCTCCTACGAGCAGTACTTC.